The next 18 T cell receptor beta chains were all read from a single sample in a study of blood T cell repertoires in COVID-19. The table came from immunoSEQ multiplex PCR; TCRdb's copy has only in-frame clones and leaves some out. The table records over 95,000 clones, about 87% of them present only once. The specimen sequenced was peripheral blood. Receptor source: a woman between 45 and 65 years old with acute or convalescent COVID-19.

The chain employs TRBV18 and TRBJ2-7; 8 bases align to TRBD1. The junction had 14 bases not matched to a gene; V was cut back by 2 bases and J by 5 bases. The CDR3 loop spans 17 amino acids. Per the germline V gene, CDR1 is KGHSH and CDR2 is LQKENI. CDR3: CASSPRTPGTGHNEQYF. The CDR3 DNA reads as TGTGCCAGCTCACCAAGGACTCCCGGGACAGGACACAACGAGCAGTACTTC. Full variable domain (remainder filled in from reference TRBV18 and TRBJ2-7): NAGVMQNPRHLVRRRGQEARLRCSPMKGHSHVYWYRQLPEEGLKFMVYLQKENIIDESGMPKERFSAEFPKEGPSILRIQQVVRGDSAAYFCASSPRTPGTGHNEQYFGPGTRLTVT.

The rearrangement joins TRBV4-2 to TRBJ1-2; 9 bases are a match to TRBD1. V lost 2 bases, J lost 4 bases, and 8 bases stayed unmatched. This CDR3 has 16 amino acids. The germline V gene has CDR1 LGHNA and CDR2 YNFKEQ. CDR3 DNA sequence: TGTGCCAGCAGCCAAAAAGGTGACAGGGGGTTCTATGGCTACACCTTC. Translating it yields CASSQKGDRGFYGYTF.

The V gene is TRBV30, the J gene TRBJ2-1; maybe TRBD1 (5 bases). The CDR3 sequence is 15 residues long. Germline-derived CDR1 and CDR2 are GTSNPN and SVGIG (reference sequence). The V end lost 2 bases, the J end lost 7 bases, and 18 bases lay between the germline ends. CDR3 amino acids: CAWSLWQGFRNEQFF. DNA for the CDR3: TGTGCCTGGAGTCTATGGCAGGGCTTTAGGAATGAGCAGTTCTTC.

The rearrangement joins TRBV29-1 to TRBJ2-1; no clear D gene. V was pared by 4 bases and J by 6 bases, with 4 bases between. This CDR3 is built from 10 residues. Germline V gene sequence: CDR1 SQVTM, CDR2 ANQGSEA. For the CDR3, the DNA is TGCAGCGTTGGGCTCAATGAGCAGTTCTTC. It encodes CSVGLNEQFF.

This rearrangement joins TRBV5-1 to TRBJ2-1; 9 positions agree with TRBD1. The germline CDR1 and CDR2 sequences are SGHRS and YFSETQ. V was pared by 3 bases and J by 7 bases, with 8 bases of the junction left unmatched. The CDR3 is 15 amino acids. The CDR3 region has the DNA TGCGCCAGCAGCTCCGGGACAGGGAACAGGAATGAGCAGTTCTTC. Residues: CASSSGTGNRNEQFF. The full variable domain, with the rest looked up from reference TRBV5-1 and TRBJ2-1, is KAGVTQTPRYLIKTRGQQVTLSCSPISGHRSVSWYQQTPGQGLQFLFEYFSETQRNKGNFPGRFSGRQFSNSRSEMNVSTLELGDSALYLCASSSGTGNRNEQFFGPGTRLTVL.

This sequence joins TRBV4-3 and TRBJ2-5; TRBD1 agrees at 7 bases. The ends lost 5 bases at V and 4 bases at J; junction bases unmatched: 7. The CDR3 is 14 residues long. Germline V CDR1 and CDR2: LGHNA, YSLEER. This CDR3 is CASSYTAGGETQYF. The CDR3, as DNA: TGCGCCAGCAGCTACACCGCAGGGGGAGAGACCCAGTACTTC.

The CDR3 DNA reads as TGTGCCAGTCGGGACAGCAACTATGGCTACACCTTC. Its protein product is CASRDSNYGYTF. This chain connects TRBV2 to TRBJ1-2, with 7 bases matching TRBD1. The CDR3 length is 12 residues. Germline V gene lookup returns CDR1 SNHLY and CDR2 FYNNEI. Trimming cost V 9 bases and J 2 bases; bases outside gene matches: 3.

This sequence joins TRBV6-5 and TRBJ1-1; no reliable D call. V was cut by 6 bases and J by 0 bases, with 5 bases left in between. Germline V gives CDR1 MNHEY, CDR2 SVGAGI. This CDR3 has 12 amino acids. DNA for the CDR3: TGTGCCAGCAGAGCGATGAACACTGAAGCTTTCTTT. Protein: CASRAMNTEAFF.

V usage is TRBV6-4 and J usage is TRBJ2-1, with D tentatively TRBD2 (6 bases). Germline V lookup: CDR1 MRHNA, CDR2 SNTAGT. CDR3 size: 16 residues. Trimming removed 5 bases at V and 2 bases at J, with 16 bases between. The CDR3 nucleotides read TGTGCCAGCAGTTACTTTGGGGGGAACACCTACAATGAGCAGTTCTTC. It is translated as CASSYFGGNTYNEQFF.

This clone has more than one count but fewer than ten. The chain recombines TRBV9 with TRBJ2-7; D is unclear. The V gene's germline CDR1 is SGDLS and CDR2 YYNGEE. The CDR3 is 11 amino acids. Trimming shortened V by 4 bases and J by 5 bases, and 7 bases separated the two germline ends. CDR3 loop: CASSSPNEQYF. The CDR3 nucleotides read TGTGCCAGCAGCTCCCCTAACGAGCAGTACTTC.

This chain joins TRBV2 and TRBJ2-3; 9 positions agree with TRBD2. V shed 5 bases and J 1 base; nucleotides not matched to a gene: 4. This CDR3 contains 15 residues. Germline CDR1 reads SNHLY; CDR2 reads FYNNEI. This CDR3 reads CASSTRGGGTDTQYF. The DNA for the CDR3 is TGTGCCAGCAGTACTCGCGGGGGGGGCACAGATACGCAGTATTTT.

In nucleotides, the CDR3 is TGTGCCAGCAGCCAAGGACAGAACTATGGCTACACCTTC. Translation: CASSQGQNYGYTF. This chain connects TRBV6-6 to TRBJ1-2, with D possibly TRBD1 on 6 matching bases. The germline V gene has CDR1 MNHNY and CDR2 SVGAGI (reference sequence). CDR3 length equals 13 residues. V dropped 6 bases and J dropped 2 bases, with 10 bases sitting between them.

The DNA for the CDR3 is TGTGCCAGCAGACAAAGACAGGGTTTGGATGGCTACACCTTC. Protein sequence: CASRQRQGLDGYTF. The V call is TRBV7-9, the J call TRBJ1-2; 7 bases agree with TRBD1. Per germline, CDR1 SEHNR and CDR2 FQNEAQ (reference sequence). Trimming took 6 bases from V and 6 from J; bases not matched to a gene: 10. This CDR3 is 14 amino acids long.

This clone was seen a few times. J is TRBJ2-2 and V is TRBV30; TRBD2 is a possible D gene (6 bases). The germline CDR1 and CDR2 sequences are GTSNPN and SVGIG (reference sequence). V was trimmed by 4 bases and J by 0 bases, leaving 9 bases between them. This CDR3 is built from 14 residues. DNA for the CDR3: TGTGCCTGGAACTGGGGGGCGAACACCGGGGAGCTGTTTTTT. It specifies CAWNWGANTGELFF.

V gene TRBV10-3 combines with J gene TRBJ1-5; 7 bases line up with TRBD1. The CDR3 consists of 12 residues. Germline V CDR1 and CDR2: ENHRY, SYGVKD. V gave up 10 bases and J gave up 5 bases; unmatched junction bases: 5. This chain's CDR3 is CATGQDYQPQHF. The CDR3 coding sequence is TGTGCCACTGGACAGGATTATCAGCCCCAGCATTTT.

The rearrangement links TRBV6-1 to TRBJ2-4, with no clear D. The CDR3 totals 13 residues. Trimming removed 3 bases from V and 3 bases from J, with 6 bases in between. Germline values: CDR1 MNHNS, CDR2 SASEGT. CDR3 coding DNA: TGTGCCAGCAGTGATTACGGCAAAAACATTCAGTACTTC. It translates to CASSDYGKNIQYF.

The CDR3 DNA reads as TGTGCCAGCAGCCAAATACCGGTCGTCCAGGGGAACGAGCAGTACTTC. Protein product: CASSQIPVVQGNEQYF. The rearrangement joins TRBV14 to TRBJ2-7; tentative D call: TRBD1 (6 bases). This CDR3 has 16 amino acids. V was clipped by 2 bases and J by 5 bases, with 19 bases between them. Per the germline V gene, CDR1 is SGHDN and CDR2 is FVKESK.

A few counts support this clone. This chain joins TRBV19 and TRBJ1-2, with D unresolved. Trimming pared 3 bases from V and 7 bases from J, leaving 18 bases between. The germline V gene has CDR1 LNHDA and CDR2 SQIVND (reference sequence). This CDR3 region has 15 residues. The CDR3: CASSMAGFGLSGYTF. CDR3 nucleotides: TGTGCCAGTAGTATGGCGGGGTTCGGTCTCTCTGGCTACACCTTC.